Presented here are 2 T cell receptor beta chains from one specimen sequenced in a study of blood T cell repertoires in COVID-19. Generated by immunoSEQ multiplex PCR, the TCRdb table keeps only in-frame clones and is missing some. Among about 89,000 clones listed, 72% were seen once. What was sequenced was peripheral blood. The source is a woman aged 80 or over with acute or convalescent COVID-19.

The V call is TRBV14, the J call TRBJ1-2; D not resolved. Deletions cut 0 bases from V and 6 bases from J, with 8 bases between. Per the germline V gene, CDR1 is SGHDN and CDR2 is FVKESK. The CDR3 contains 13 residues. DNA for the CDR3: TGTGCCAGCAGCCAAGATTTATCTCATGGCTACACCTTC. Translated: CASSQDLSHGYTF.

This chain uses TRBV30 with TRBJ1-2; D unclear. This CDR3 comprises 12 residues. V was shortened by 2 bases and J by 7 bases, with 11 bases between the two germline ends. Germline CDR1 reads GTSNPN; CDR2 reads SVGIG (reference sequence). The CDR3 nucleotides read TGTGCCTGGAGTCCATGGACTGGTGGCTACACCTTC. Translated, it gives CAWSPWTGGYTF.